Shown below are 26 T cell receptor beta chains from a single sample sequenced in a study of spatial heterogeneity in lung cancer. General observations from the study: Mutation tallies in tumors tracked expanded intratumoral alpha and beta TCR counts.

Regarding time point: sample taken at primary tumor resection. Their target antigens are unknown. A single record per CDR3 protein comes from TCRdb applying MiXCR to the 5' RACE reads. This table has nearly 3,000 distinct CDR3 sequences, under 7% appearing once. The material sequenced was lung tumor tissue, taken at surgery. These receptors all come from a female donor with early-stage non-small cell lung cancer.

In its sample, this clonotype ranks as medium-sized (0.01 to 0.1%). The V call is TRBV10-1, the J call TRBJ2-3; D gene unclear. The CDR3 covers 14 residues. Germline V lookup: CDR1 WNHNN, CDR2 SYGVQD (reference sequence). The germline V and J ends were trimmed by 2 bases and 1 base, with 7 bases remaining between them. The CDR3 nucleotides are TGCGCCAGCAGTGAGGTCTCGGGCACAGATACGCAGTATTTT. Encoded protein: CASSEVSGTDTQYF.

This clonotype is medium-sized. This chain connects TRBV19 to TRBJ2-5; D is unresolved. V was pared by 3 bases and J by 1 base, with 9 bases between. Germline assignment: CDR1 LNHDA and CDR2 SQIVND (reference sequence). The CDR3 is 14 amino acids. Here the CDR3 DNA reads TGTGCCAGTAGTATTTCCGGTCCCCAAGAGACCCAGTACTTC. It is translated as CASSISGPQETQYF.

This clonotype rates as large. The V call is TRBV7-3, the J call TRBJ2-2; 8 bases align to TRBD1. From germline, CDR1 is SGHTA and CDR2 FQGTGA. J gave up 6 bases and V 5 bases, and 8 bases lay outside the gene matches. The CDR3 totals 15 residues. In DNA, the CDR3 is TGTGCCAGCAGCCCTCCAGGGGGCGGCTCCGGGGAGCTGTTTTTT. The encoded protein is CASSPPGGGSGELFF.

This clonotype counts as medium-sized. This chain uses TRBV5-1 with TRBJ1-6, with D maybe TRBD1 (5 bases). The germline gives CDR1 SGHRS, CDR2 YFSETQ. V gave up 0 bases and J gave up 9 bases, with 13 bases separating them. The CDR3 contains 15 residues. CDR3 residues: CASSLGRRGASPLHF. The CDR3 coding sequence is TGCGCCAGCAGCTTGGGCCGGCGAGGGGCTTCACCCCTCCACTTT.

By share of the sample, this clonotype is medium-sized (0.01 to 0.1%). An end of the junction differs from the germline gene, which may be a read error. V is TRBV5-6 and J is TRBJ1-2; the D gene is possibly TRBD1 (5 bases). The CDR3 length is 11 residues. Germline loops: CDR1 SGHDT, CDR2 YYEEEE. CDR3: CASSWDYGYTF. CDR3 DNA sequence: TGTGCCAGCAGCTGGGACTACGGCTACACCTTC.

In its sample, this clonotype was seen many times. The CDR3: CSAKVGGTDTQYF. The CDR3 region has the DNA TGCAGTGCTAAGGTCGGGGGCACAGATACGCAGTATTTT. The chain uses TRBV20-1 and TRBJ2-3; D perhaps matches TRBD2 (5 bases). Germline V gene sequence: CDR1 DFQATT, CDR2 SNEGSKA (reference sequence). V lost 4 bases and J 1 base, leaving 9 bases between the germline ends. The length of the CDR3 is 13 residues.

In its sample, this clonotype was seen many times. V gene TRBV29-1 combines with J gene TRBJ1-4, with D unresolved. This CDR3 spans 12 amino acids. Trimming left V 5 bases short and J 6 bases short, with 10 bases between. Germline values: CDR1 SQVTM, CDR2 ANQGSEA. In DNA, the CDR3 is TGCAGCGTTTCATGGCGTGATGAAAAACTGTTTTTT. Translating gives CSVSWRDEKLFF.

This clonotype is labeled medium-sized (0.01 to 0.1%). CDR3 in amino acids: CASSLGEAGGPDTQYF. CDR3 bases: TGTGCCAGCAGCCTAGGCGAAGCGGGGGGGCCAGATACGCAGTATTTT. The chain recombines TRBV4-2 with TRBJ2-3; 10 bases fit TRBD2. The germline V gene encodes CDR1 LGHNA and CDR2 YNFKEQ. Germline trimming cut 4 bases from V and 4 bases from J; bases unmatched to any gene: 8. The CDR3 has 16 residues.

In its sample, this clonotype ranks as medium-sized (0.01 to 0.1%). The chain joins TRBV19 to TRBJ1-5; D is uncertain. V was shortened by 3 bases and J by 4 bases, with 10 bases between the two germline ends. Looked up from germline, CDR1 is LNHDA and CDR2 is SQIVND (reference sequence). This CDR3 is 14 amino acids long. Here the CDR3 DNA reads TGTGCCAGTAGTATCCGGGCCGGGAATCAGCCCCAGCATTTT. The encoded protein is CASSIRAGNQPQHF.

This clonotype appeared many times. The V and J genes are TRBV10-3 and TRBJ2-3; no definite D call. V shed 2 bases and J shed 5 bases, with 5 bases lying between them. The CDR3 length is 12 residues. In germline, CDR1 is ENHRY, CDR2 SYGVKD. The CDR3 DNA follows: TGTGCCATCAGTGAGGTCGGAGATACGCAGTATTTT. The encoded protein is CAISEVGDTQYF.

In its sample, this clonotype was seen many times. The chain employs TRBV6-6 and TRBJ1-2; 7 bases map to TRBD1. From germline, CDR1 is MNHNY and CDR2 SVGAGI (reference sequence). V gave up 6 bases and J gave up 8 bases; unmatched junction bases: 9. This CDR3 has 13 residues. CDR3 coding DNA: TGTGCCAGCAGAGTCGTTGAGGGGGCGGGCTACACCTTC. Its translation: CASRVVEGAGYTF.

This clonotype is medium-sized (0.01 to 0.1%) in the sample. This chain links TRBV29-1 with TRBJ2-3; no definite D call. Per germline, CDR1 SQVTM and CDR2 ANQGSEA. The CDR3 is 14 amino acids. V was trimmed by 1 base and J by 0 bases, leaving 8 bases between them. The CDR3 coding sequence is TGCAGCGTTGAAGGGGCCAGTAGCACAGATACGCAGTATTTT. It codes for CSVEGASSTDTQYF.

The genes are TRBV11-1 and TRBJ2-3; 7 nucleotides match TRBD2. With V trimmed by 5 bases and J by 4 bases, 15 bases remained unmatched. Germline V gives CDR1 SGHAT, CDR2 FQDESV (reference sequence). The CDR3 totals 17 residues. Here the CDR3 DNA reads TGTGCCAGCAGCCCGGGGCTAGCGGTGCCCGGCCCAGATACGCAGTATTTT. Protein product: CASSPGLAVPGPDTQYF.

This clonotype is termed medium-sized (0.01 to 0.1%). V gene TRBV6-2 or TRBV6-3 combines with J gene TRBJ2-7; D tentatively fits TRBD1 or TRBD2 (5 bases each). This CDR3 comprises 11 residues. The germline V and J ends were trimmed by 7 bases and 4 bases, with 8 bases remaining between them. Germline CDR1 and CDR2: MNHEY and SVGEGT. Here the CDR3 reads CASTEGYEQYF. In DNA, the CDR3 is TGTGCCAGCACCGAGGGGTACGAGCAGTACTTC.

Judged by abundance, this clonotype is large (0.1 to 1%). The V and J genes are TRBV6-5 and TRBJ2-5; tentatively, D is TRBD1 (5 bases). The CDR3 spans 13 residues. The germline gives CDR1 MNHEY, CDR2 SVGAGI. V gave up 4 bases and J gave up 5 bases, with 11 bases separating them. The DNA of the CDR3 is TGTGCCAGCAGTTCAGGGTTCGTGGAGACCCAGTACTTC. Protein product: CASSSGFVETQYF.

The sample holds many counts of this clonotype. The chain uses TRBV12-3 or TRBV12-4 and TRBJ1-1; the match to TRBD1 covers 11 bases. The CDR3 extends over 16 amino acids. V lost 6 bases to trimming and J lost 0 bases; unmatched junction nucleotides: 6. CDR3 sequence: CASRKGQGAMNTEAFF. CDR3 DNA: TGTGCCAGCAGAAAAGGACAGGGGGCCATGAACACTGAAGCTTTCTTT.

By share, this clonotype ranks as medium-sized. This chain links TRBV7-2 with TRBJ2-2; TRBD1 matches at 7 bases. The junction had 11 bases not matched to a gene; V was cut back by 5 bases and J by 2 bases. CDR3 length equals 17 residues. Germline V gene data show CDR1 as SGHTA and CDR2 as FQGNSA. CDR3 nucleotides: TGTGCCAGCAGCCGTACGTGGTCAGGGGGTAACACCGGGGAGCTGTTTTTT. It is translated as CASSRTWSGGNTGELFF.

This clonotype was seen just once. The rearrangement uses TRBV12-3 or TRBV12-4 and TRBJ2-5; weak D call: TRBD1 (5 bases). The CDR3 runs 11 residues. The V end lost 9 bases, the J end lost 5 bases, and 10 bases lay between the germline ends. CDR3 sequence reads: CASRAGETQYF. In DNA, the CDR3 is TGTGCCAGTAGGGCAGGGGAGACCCAGTACTTC.

This clonotype is medium-sized by share. The chain carries TRBV5-1 and TRBJ2-6, with D uncertain. CDR3 length equals 15 residues. Germline loops: CDR1 SGHRS, CDR2 YFSETQ. V lost 3 bases and J 0 bases, leaving 7 bases between the germline ends. The chain's CDR3 is CASSSAGSGANVLTF. The CDR3 nucleotides are TGCGCCAGCAGCTCAGCTGGCTCTGGGGCCAACGTCCTGACTTTC. Drawing the rest from reference TRBV5-1 and TRBJ2-6, the complete variable domain is KAGVTQTPRYLIKTRGQQVTLSCSPISGHRSVSWYQQTPGQGLQFLFEYFSETQRNKGNFPGRFSGRQFSNSRSEMNVSTLELGDSALYLCASSSAGSGANVLTFGAGSRLTVL.

This clonotype was counted ten times or more. The chain combines TRBV6-5 with TRBJ2-5; 13 bases line up with TRBD2. CDR1 and CDR2 from the germline V gene are MNHEY and SVGAGI. V dropped 0 bases and J dropped 4; count of bases not matched to a gene: 8. This CDR3 contains 18 residues. CDR3 in amino acids: CASSYSARLAGGRETQYF. DNA for the CDR3: TGTGCCAGCAGTTACTCGGCCCGACTAGCGGGGGGCAGAGAGACCCAGTACTTC.

This clonotype was counted a few times. This chain connects TRBV27 to TRBJ2-3; D remains unclear. CDR3 size: 12 residues. Trimming took off 8 bases at V and 2 bases at J, with 8 bases between the two ends. Germline V gene data show CDR1 as MNHEY and CDR2 as SMNVEV (reference sequence). Here the CDR3 reads CASGFYTDTQYF. DNA for the CDR3: TGTGCCAGCGGGTTCTACACAGATACGCAGTATTTT.

Ten or more counts support this clonotype. The V gene is TRBV29-1, the J gene TRBJ2-2, with a possible D match to TRBD2 (6 bases). The CDR3 extends over 16 amino acids. Per germline, CDR1 SQVTM and CDR2 ANQGSEA. With 2 bases removed from V and 3 bases from J, the gap between germline ends came to 16 bases. The CDR3 reads CSVESGPAGYTGELFF. The CDR3, as DNA: TGCAGCGTTGAATCGGGGCCCGCGGGGTACACCGGGGAGCTGTTTTTT.

The V gene is TRBV18, the J gene TRBJ2-2; unclear D gene. The CDR3 extends over 12 amino acids. V lost 2 bases and J lost 9, with 7 bases in between. CDR1 and CDR2 (germline): KGHSH, LQKENI. The CDR3 nucleotides are TGTGCCAGCTCACCAACGGCCCGGGAGCTGTTTTTT. Translated: CASSPTARELFF.

This clonotype is deemed medium-sized. The chain joins TRBV11-3 to TRBJ2-1; 8 bases match TRBD1. Per the germline V gene, CDR1 is SGHNT and CDR2 is YENEEA. The CDR3 length is 16 residues. Trimming took 5 bases from V and 6 from J; bases not matched to a gene: 12. In DNA, the CDR3 is TGTGCCAGCAGCCCTGGGGACAGGTCTACGGTCAATGAGCAGTTCTTC. It encodes CASSPGDRSTVNEQFF.

By share, this clonotype counts as medium-sized. The V and J genes are TRBV7-2 and TRBJ2-3; possible D gene TRBD1, 6 bases. The germline V gene has CDR1 SGHTA and CDR2 FQGNSA. Trimming removed 5 bases from V and 4 bases from J, with 13 bases in between. The CDR3 covers 14 residues. The CDR3, as DNA: TGTGCCAGCAGCCCCCAATGGGGGCCAGATACGCAGTATTTT. Protein sequence: CASSPQWGPDTQYF.

This clonotype is large by share. J is TRBJ1-3 and V is TRBV20-1; D might be TRBD1 (5 bases). Looked up from germline, CDR1 is DFQATT and CDR2 is SNEGSKA (reference sequence). The length of the CDR3 is 16 residues. V was trimmed by 8 bases and J by 0 bases, leaving 20 bases between them. The CDR3 spells CSPQGYDSASGNTIYF. CDR3 nucleotide sequence: TGCAGTCCTCAGGGTTACGACAGTGCCTCTGGAAACACCATATATTTT.